This T cell receptor beta chain was sequenced during a study of shared clonotypes between healthy human individuals. General observations from the study: Incomplete sequencing of sorted subsets was indicated by rarefaction despite large depth. Genetic and exposure-history diversity was limited by the few donors.

For this clone: The target antigen is unknown.

Over several immunoSEQ plates, each subset's genomic DNA was distributed in even portions. Method: immunoSEQ multiplex PCR; TCRdb's copy keeps in-frame clones and lacks some. This table holds nearly 1 million clones, roughly 72% found once. Germline loops: CDR1 WNHNN, CDR2 SYGVQD (reference sequence). CDR3 length equals 15 residues. Trimming removed 2 bases from V and 9 bases from J, with 16 bases in between. Memory CD4+ cells were the fraction left after CD45RA+ naive selection. What was sequenced was memory CD4+ T cells sorted from blood. Subset: CD45RA-negative fraction. The chain uses TRBV10-1 and TRBJ2-2; a possible D gene is TRBD2 (5 bases). The sequence was obtained from a man younger than 35 in good health. DNA of the CDR3: TGCGCCAGCAGTGAGGGCGGGCCTGGCGAGCGGGAGCTGTTTTTT. This encodes CASSEGGPGERELFF.